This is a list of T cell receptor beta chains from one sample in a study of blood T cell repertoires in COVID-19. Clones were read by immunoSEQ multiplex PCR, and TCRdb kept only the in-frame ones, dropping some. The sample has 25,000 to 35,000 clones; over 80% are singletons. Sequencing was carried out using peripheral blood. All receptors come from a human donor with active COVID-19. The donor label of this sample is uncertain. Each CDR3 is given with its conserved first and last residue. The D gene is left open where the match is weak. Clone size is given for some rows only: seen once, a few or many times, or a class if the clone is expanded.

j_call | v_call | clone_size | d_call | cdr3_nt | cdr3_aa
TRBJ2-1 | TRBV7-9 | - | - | TGTGCCAGCAGCCCTACCCCGGGACAACCGACTTACAATGAGCAGTTCTTC | CASSPTPGQPTYNEQFF
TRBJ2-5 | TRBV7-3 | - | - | TGTGCCAGCAGCTCGGGTCTCTCCACGGGAGAGACCCAGTACTTC | CASSSGLSTGETQYF
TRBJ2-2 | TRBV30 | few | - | TGTGCCTGGCCCGGAGAGAGAGGTAGCGATTCCGGGGAGCTGTTTTTT | CAWPGERGSDSGELFF
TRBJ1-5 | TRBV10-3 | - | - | TGTGCCATCAGTGAGCTAAACCAGCCCCAGCATTTT | CAISELNQPQHF
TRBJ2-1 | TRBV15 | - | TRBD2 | TGTGCCACCAGCAGAGAGCGTCTAGCGGGGGCCTACAATGAGCAGTTCTTC | CATSRERLAGAYNEQFF
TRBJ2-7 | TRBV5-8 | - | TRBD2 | TGTGCCAGCAGCTCCGGGGGACTAGCGGGAGGGCTCTCCTACGAGCAGTACTTC | CASSSGGLAGGLSYEQYF
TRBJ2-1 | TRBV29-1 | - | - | TGCAGCGTTGATACCCCGGGTTCCTACAATGAGCAGTTCTTC | CSVDTPGSYNEQFF
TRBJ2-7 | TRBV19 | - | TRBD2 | TGTGCCAGTAGTAACCCGGGACTAATTATTAGCGAGCAGTACTTC | CASSNPGLIISEQYF
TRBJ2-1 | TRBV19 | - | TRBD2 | TGTGCCAGTGCCCTTCCAGCGGGGGGCTCCTACAATGAGCAGTTCTTC | CASALPAGGSYNEQFF
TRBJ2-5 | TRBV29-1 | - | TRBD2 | TGCAGCGCATCCCCAGCGGGAGGGATGGAGACCCAGTACTTC | CSASPAGGMETQYF
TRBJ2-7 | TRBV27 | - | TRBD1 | TGTGCCAGCAGTCATCGGGACAGGGCTTACGAGCAGTACTTC | CASSHRDRAYEQYF
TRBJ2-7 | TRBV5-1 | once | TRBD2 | TGCGCCAGCAGCTTTGGCCTGCGGGGCGGGGGGTCCTACGAGCAGTACTTC | CASSFGLRGGGSYEQYF
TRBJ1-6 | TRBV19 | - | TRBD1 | TGTGCCAGTACTAAAGGGGACAGCTATAATTCACCCCTCCACTTT | CASTKGDSYNSPLHF
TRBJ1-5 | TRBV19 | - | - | TGTGCCAGTGAATATCGGTGGGGACAAAATCAGCCCCAGCATTTT | CASEYRWGQNQPQHF
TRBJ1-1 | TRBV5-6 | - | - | TGTGCCAGCAGCATCGGACAGAACACTGAAGCTTTCTTT | CASSIGQNTEAFF
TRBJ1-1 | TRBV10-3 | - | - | TGTGCCATCAGTGAGTCGAGACAAATGAACACTGAAGCTTTCTTT | CAISESRQMNTEAFF
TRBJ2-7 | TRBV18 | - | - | TGTGCCAGCTCACCACCGTCTTTAGCGACCTACGAGCAGTACTTC | CASSPPSLATYEQYF
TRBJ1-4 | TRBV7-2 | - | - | TGTGCCAGCAGCCTCTCGACGGGTTCGGGAAAACTGTTTTTT | CASSLSTGSGKLFF
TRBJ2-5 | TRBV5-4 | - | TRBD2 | TGTGCCAGCAGCCCTAGCGGGGGGGAGACCCAGTACTTC | CASSPSGGETQYF
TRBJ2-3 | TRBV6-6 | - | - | TGTGCCAGCACCCTCTCCTATTTT | CASTLSYF
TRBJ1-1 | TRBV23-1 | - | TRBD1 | TGCGCCAGCAGTCAGTGGACAGGCCACAGCGGGAACACTGAAGCTTTCTTT | CASSQWTGHSGNTEAFF
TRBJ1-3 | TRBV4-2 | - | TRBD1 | TGTGCCAGCAGCCGAACTACAGGGGTTCGCGACACCATATATTTT | CASSRTTGVRDTIYF
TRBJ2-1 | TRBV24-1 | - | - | TGTGCCACCAGTGATTCTGGGGGCCTCGATGAGCAGTTCTTC | CATSDSGGLDEQFF
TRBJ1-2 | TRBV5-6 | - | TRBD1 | TGTGCCAGCAGCTCGACAGGGACCTATGGCTACACCTTC | CASSSTGTYGYTF
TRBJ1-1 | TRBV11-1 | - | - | TGTGCCAGCAGCTTAGTAAAGAGGAGCACTGAAGCTTTCTTT | CASSLVKRSTEAFF
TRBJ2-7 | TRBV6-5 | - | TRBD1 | TGTGCCAGCAGTCTCGCCCGGACAGGGACCTACGAGCAGTACTTC | CASSLARTGTYEQYF
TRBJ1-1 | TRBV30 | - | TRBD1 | TGTGCCTGGAAAGGGACAGGGGATCCGAACACTGAAGCTTTCTTT | CAWKGTGDPNTEAFF
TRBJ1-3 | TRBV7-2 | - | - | TGTGCCAGCAGCCTATTTATGTCCTCTGGAAACACCATATATTTT | CASSLFMSSGNTIYF
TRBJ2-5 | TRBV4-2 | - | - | TGTGCCAGCAGCCAGTGGCTGTGGGAGACCCAGTACTTC | CASSQWLWETQYF